Shown below are 15 T cell receptor beta chains from a single sample sequenced in a study of shared clonotypes between healthy human individuals. Sequenced by immunoSEQ multiplex PCR; TCRdb stores in-frame clones only, minus some. The sample shows some 600,000 clones, 96% of them seen only once. CD45RO-negative, CCR7-selected cells formed the naive CD8 fraction, which excluded terminally differentiated effector memory CD45RA+ cells. Material: naive CD8+ T cells sorted from blood. The receptors here all came from a woman aged 25 to 39 in good health.

The J gene is TRBJ2-3, the V gene TRBV7-8; 7 bases line up with TRBD2. This CDR3 region has 14 residues. V trimming: 11 bases; J trimming: 4 bases; junction bases outside the gene matches: 12. Looked up from germline, CDR1 is SGHVS and CDR2 is FQNEAQ. The CDR3 region is CACWLAGDSDTQYF. In nucleotides, the CDR3 is TGTGCCTGCTGGCTGGCGGGAGATTCAGATACGCAGTATTTT.

The V and J genes are TRBV15 and TRBJ1-1; 8 nucleotides line up with TRBD1. The CDR3 length is 15 residues. V trimming: 0 bases; J trimming: 7 bases; junction bases outside the gene matches: 7. CDR1 is LNHNV and CDR2 is YYDKDF in the germline V gene (reference sequence). This CDR3 reads CATSRDIFGTGEAFF. The CDR3 region has the DNA TGTGCCACCAGCAGAGATATTTTTGGGACAGGTGAAGCTTTCTTT.

V is TRBV28 and J is TRBJ2-1; D not resolved. Deletions cut 2 bases from V and 0 bases from J, with 11 bases between. The CDR3 is 16 residues long. CDR1 and CDR2 (germline): MDHEN, SYDVKM. CDR3 residues: CASSLGLGHSYNEQFF. The DNA of the CDR3 is TGTGCCAGCAGTTTAGGTTTAGGGCACTCCTACAATGAGCAGTTCTTC. Complete variable domain (other parts from reference TRBV28 and TRBJ2-1): DVKVTQSSRYLVKRTGEKVFLECVQDMDHENMFWYRQDPGLGLRLIYFSYDVKMKEKGDIPEGYSVSREKKERFSLILESASTNQTSMYLCASSLGLGHSYNEQFFGPGTRLTVL.

The gene calls are TRBV9 and TRBJ2-5; possibly TRBD1 for D (5 bases). CDR1 is SGDLS and CDR2 is YYNGEE in the germline V gene. V was clipped by 0 bases and J by 4 bases, with 16 bases between them. The CDR3 is 16 residues long. The CDR3 region is CASSVEAREGAETQYF. In DNA, the CDR3 is TGTGCCAGCAGCGTAGAGGCCCGTGAAGGGGCAGAGACCCAGTACTTC.

The genes are TRBV28 and TRBJ2-5; the match to TRBD2 covers 11 bases. Germline V gene data show CDR1 as MDHEN and CDR2 as SYDVKM. Germline trimming cut 3 bases from V and 0 bases from J; bases unmatched to any gene: 9. The CDR3 has 18 amino acids. DNA of the CDR3: TGTGCCAGCAGTTTTTTAACTAGCGGGAGTTCATACCAAGAGACCCAGTACTTC. Residues: CASSFLTSGSSYQETQYF. Variable domain in full (rest from reference TRBV28 and TRBJ2-5): DVKVTQSSRYLVKRTGEKVFLECVQDMDHENMFWYRQDPGLGLRLIYFSYDVKMKEKGDIPEGYSVSREKKERFSLILESASTNQTSMYLCASSFLTSGSSYQETQYFGPGTRLLVL.

The gene calls are TRBV13 and TRBJ1-2; tentative D call: TRBD1 (5 bases). V was shortened by 7 bases and J by 4 bases, with 19 bases between the two germline ends. Per the germline V gene, CDR1 is PRHDT and CDR2 is FYEKMQ (reference sequence). This CDR3 contains 15 residues. This CDR3 reads CASITGQTPSYGYTF. DNA for the CDR3: TGTGCCAGCATTACAGGTCAAACCCCTTCCTATGGCTACACCTTC.

A word on this clone: A read error may account for a junction end that differs from germline. The V gene is TRBV7-9, the J gene TRBJ2-1; 12 bases agree with TRBD2. This CDR3 comprises 15 residues. Germline values: CDR1 SEHNR, CDR2 FQNEAQ (reference sequence). The chain's CDR3 is CASSLAGGPLDEQFF. In DNA form, the CDR3 reads TGTGCCAGCAGCCTAGCGGGAGGGCCGTTGGATGAGCAGTTCTTC.

The V gene is TRBV27, the J gene TRBJ2-7; D ambiguous. The CDR3 covers 16 residues. V lost 2 bases to trimming and J lost 0 bases, with 14 bases between them. Germline V gene lookup returns CDR1 MNHEY and CDR2 SMNVEV (reference sequence). Written as DNA, the CDR3 is TGTGCCAGCAGTTTAAGCCCTAGTCCCAGCTCCTACGAGCAGTACTTC. This encodes CASSLSPSPSSYEQYF.

This rearrangement joins TRBV11-2 to TRBJ2-7; possible D gene TRBD1, 5 bases. V dropped 0 bases and J dropped 6 bases, with 24 bases sitting between them. Germline CDR1 and CDR2: SGHAT and FQNNGV. The CDR3 contains 18 residues. The CDR3 loop is CASSLDTLSLQGVREQYF. In DNA form, the CDR3 reads TGTGCCAGCAGCTTAGATACGCTGTCCCTCCAAGGGGTCCGCGAGCAGTACTTC.

The chain is built from TRBV4-1 and TRBJ1-3; D is uncertain. The V and J ends lost 0 bases and 0 bases respectively, with 6 bases between them. Per the germline V gene, CDR1 is MGHRA and CDR2 is YSYEKL. The CDR3 runs to 15 residues. CDR3 sequence (DNA): TGCGCCAGCAGCCAAGACCAGTTCTCTGGAAACACCATATATTTT. Amino acids: CASSQDQFSGNTIYF.

This rearrangement joins TRBV13 to TRBJ1-5; 10 positions match TRBD1. CDR3 length: 16 amino acids. Trimming removed 4 bases from V and 3 bases from J; junction bases left unmatched: 6. From germline, CDR1 is PRHDT and CDR2 FYEKMQ (reference sequence). Written as DNA, the CDR3 is TGTGCCAGCAGCTCCAGGGACAGGGGAGACAATCAGCCCCAGCATTTT. Residues: CASSSRDRGDNQPQHF.

This sequence joins TRBV11-2 and TRBJ2-7; D tentatively reads TRBD1 or TRBD2 (5 bases each). Trimming stripped 4 bases from V and 2 bases from J, with 15 bases between. This CDR3 is 15 amino acids long. Germline V lookup: CDR1 SGHAT, CDR2 FQNNGV. The CDR3 spells CASSSWDLSPYEQYF. CDR3 bases: TGTGCCAGCAGCTCCTGGGACCTATCCCCCTACGAGCAGTACTTC.

A word on this clone: The sample contains more than one DNA sequence encoding this CDR3. The chain couples TRBV27 to TRBJ1-2, with 7 bases matching TRBD1. Trimming at V came to 4 bases and at J to 2 bases, leaving 1 base not matched to a gene. CDR3 length equals 13 residues. CDR1 is MNHEY, CDR2 SMNVEV, per germline (reference sequence). The CDR3, as DNA: TGTGCCAGCAGTTCACAGGGGAACTATGGCTACACCTTC. Translated, it gives CASSSQGNYGYTF.

A remark on this clone: The sample holds other DNA sequences that translate to the same CDR3. CDR3 in amino acids: CASSVAGYYGYTF. CDR3 nucleotides: TGTGCCAGCAGCGTTGCGGGGTACTATGGCTACACCTTC. The chain couples TRBV9 to TRBJ1-2; D unresolved. Trimming took off 2 bases at V and 3 bases at J, with 8 bases between the two ends. CDR1 and CDR2 (germline): SGDLS, YYNGEE. The CDR3 is made up of 13 amino acids.

The J gene is TRBJ2-1, the V gene TRBV9; 9 bases line up with TRBD2. The V segment lost 3 bases and the J segment 1 base; nucleotides outside the gene matches: 8. This CDR3 region has 17 residues. CDR1 is SGDLS, CDR2 YYNGEE, per germline. The CDR3 nucleotides are TGTGCCAGCAGCGCAACGGGGACTAGCATATCCTACAATGAGCAGTTCTTC. Protein: CASSATGTSISYNEQFF. Based on the CDR3 plus reference TRBV9 and TRBJ2-1, the full variable domain is DSGVTQTPKHLITATGQRVTLRCSPRSGDLSVYWYQQSLDQGLQFLIQYYNGEERAKGNILERFSAQQFPDLHSELNLSSLELGDSALYFCASSATGTSISYNEQFFGPGTRLTVL.